This T cell receptor (beta chain) was profiled in a study of CD8 T cells in ankylosing spondylitis (dated by TCRdb to the late 2010s). At the level of the whole study: The study profiled T cell receptor beta repertoires in healthy donors and ankylosing spondylitis patients to find disease-linked TCR variants. Peripheral blood was sampled, and synovial fluid was also collected from ankylosing spondylitis patients. The whole study cohort included roughly 110 healthy donors and 25 ankylosing spondylitis patients.

The sequencing machine was an Illumina HiSeq 2500. Quantitative 5'-RACE with molecular barcodes was used to prepare TCR beta libraries. Per the original workflow: A new computational method, built on a probabilistic model of VDJ rearrangement, was used to identify disease-linked TCR variants. Starting from the raw public reads, TCRdb applied fastp trimming at Q25, assembled clones with MiXCR and retained in-frame beta chains. Rows are unified per CDR3 protein, each entry keeping the most common DNA and genes. The V and J calls here are based on TCRdb, not the publication. The sample records some 130,000 distinct CDR3 sequences, just under 7.5% of which are singletons. The ten most abundant clones make up around an eighth of the sample. The junction shows trimming of 7 bases on V and 4 bases on J, plus 14 bases between the germline ends. Reading the germline V gene gives CDR1 SQVTM and CDR2 ANQGSEA. From its cysteine to its phenylalanine, the CDR3 spans 13 amino acids. Only CDR3 DNA remains: 39 bases, in frame from the first base.

This clonotype was counted many times. Its recognized antigen is unknown. Base qualities are not provided; no much larger clone lies one nucleotide away. Overall study results and their limits: Some motif variants had previously been reported in the synovial fluid and blood of reactive arthritis patients, which suggests shared mechanisms of disease initiation. Blood from ankylosing spondylitis patients appeared to be characterized by a TCR beta motif composed of under ten highly homologous amino acid variants. The disease-linked clones were reported to be significantly enriched in matched synovial fluid samples from ankylosing spondylitis patients. The disease-linked clones had a CD8+ phenotype and were found at relatively low frequencies in peripheral blood.

Material for sequencing was blood, either unsorted or a sorted T cell fraction (not recorded which). This receptor was taken from a female donor with ankylosing spondylitis or in good health (not recorded which). Rearrangement joined TRBV29-1 to TRBJ2-1; the D gene cannot be resolved reliably. The bases are TGCAGCGCAGTCCCGGACGGTTACAATGAGCAGTTCTTC. Its protein is CSAVPDGYNEQFF.